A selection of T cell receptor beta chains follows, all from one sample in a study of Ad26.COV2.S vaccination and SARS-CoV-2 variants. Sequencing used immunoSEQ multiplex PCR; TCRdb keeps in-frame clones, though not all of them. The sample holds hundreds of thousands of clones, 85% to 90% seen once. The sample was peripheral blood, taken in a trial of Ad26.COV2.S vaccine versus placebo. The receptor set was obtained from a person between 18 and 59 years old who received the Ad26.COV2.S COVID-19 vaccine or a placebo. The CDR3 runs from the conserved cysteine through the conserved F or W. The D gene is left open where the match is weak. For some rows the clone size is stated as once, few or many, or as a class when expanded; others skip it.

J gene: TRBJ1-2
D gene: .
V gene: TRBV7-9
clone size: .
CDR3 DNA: TGTGCCAGCAGACCTGCGTGGGGCCGGGGAAGTGGAATCTATGGCTACACCTTC
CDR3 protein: CASRPAWGRGSGIYGYTF

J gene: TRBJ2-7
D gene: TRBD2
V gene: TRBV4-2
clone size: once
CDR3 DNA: TGTGCCAGCAGCCAAGCTCGCGGGGGGGCCTACGAGCAGTACTTC
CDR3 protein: CASSQARGGAYEQYF

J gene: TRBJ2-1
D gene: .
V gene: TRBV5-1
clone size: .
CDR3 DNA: TGCGCCAGCTCCCCCCTAGCCATCTACAATGAGCAGTTCTTC
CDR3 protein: CASSPLAIYNEQFF

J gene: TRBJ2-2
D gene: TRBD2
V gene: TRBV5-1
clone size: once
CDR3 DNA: TGCGCCAGCAGCTCGGGACTAGCGGCGAACACCGGGGAGCTGTTTTTT
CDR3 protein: CASSSGLAANTGELFF

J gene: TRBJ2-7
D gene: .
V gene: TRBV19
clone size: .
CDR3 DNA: TGTGCCAGTAGTGGCAGGACAGCCGCCTACGAGCAGTACTTC
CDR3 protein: CASSGRTAAYEQYF

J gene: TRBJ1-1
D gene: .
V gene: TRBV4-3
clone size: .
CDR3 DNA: TGCGCCAGCAGCCAAGATCCAGCCAACACTGAAGCTTTCTTT
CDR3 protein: CASSQDPANTEAFF

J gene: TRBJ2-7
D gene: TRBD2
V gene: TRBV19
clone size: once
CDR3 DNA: TGTGCCAGTAGTCCCCGGGGGGGGGTCGACGAGCAGTACTTC
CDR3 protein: CASSPRGGVDEQYF

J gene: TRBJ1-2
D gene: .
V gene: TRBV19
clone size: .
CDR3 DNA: TGTGCCAGGAAACAGGTTCGAGCAGCGGGTGGCTACACCTTC
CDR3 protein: CARKQVRAAGGYTF

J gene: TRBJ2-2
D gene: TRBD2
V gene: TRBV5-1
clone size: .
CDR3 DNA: TGCGCCAGCAGCTTGACTAGCGGGTCGAACACCGGGGAGCTGTTTTTT
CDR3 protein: CASSLTSGSNTGELFF

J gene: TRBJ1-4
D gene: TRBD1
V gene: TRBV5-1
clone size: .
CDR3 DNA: TGCGCCAGCAGCTTACAGGGGTGGAGAGAAAAACTGTTTTTT
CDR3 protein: CASSLQGWREKLFF

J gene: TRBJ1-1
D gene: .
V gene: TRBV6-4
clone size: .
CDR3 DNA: TGTGCCAGCCCAGTCTTCGGGGGGGGGACTGAAGCTTTCTTT
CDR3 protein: CASPVFGGGTEAFF

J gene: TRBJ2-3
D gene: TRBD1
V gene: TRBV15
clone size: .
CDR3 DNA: TGTGCCACCAGCAGGGGGACAGGGCACACAGATACGCAGTATTTT
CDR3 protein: CATSRGTGHTDTQYF

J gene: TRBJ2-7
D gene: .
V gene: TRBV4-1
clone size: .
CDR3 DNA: TGCGCCAGCAGCCAATTCGCTGGGGTTGCCGAGCAGTACTTC
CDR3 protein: CASSQFAGVAEQYF

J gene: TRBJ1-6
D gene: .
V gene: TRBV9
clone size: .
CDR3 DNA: TGTGCCAGCAGCGCTGGGGCAGGGTTAAATTCACCCCTCCACTTT
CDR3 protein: CASSAGAGLNSPLHF

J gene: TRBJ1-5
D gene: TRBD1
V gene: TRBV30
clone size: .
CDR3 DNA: TGTGCCTGGGGGGCAGACAGGGGCAATCAGCCCCAGCATTTT
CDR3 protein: CAWGADRGNQPQHF

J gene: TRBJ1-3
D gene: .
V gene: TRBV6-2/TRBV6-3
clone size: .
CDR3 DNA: TGTGCCAGCAGCCGACCCTATTCCTCTGGAAACACCATATATTTT
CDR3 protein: CASSRPYSSGNTIYF

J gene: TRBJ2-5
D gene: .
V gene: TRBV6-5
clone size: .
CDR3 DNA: TGTGCCAGCAGTATGGGCGGTGCTTTCGAGACCCAGTACTTC
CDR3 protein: CASSMGGAFETQYF

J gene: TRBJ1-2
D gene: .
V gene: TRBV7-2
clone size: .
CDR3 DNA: TGTGCCAGCAGCTTAGAAACAGGAGACTATGGCTACACCTTC
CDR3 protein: CASSLETGDYGYTF

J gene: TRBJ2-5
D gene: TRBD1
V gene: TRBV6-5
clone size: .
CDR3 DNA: TGTGCCAGCAGTTACGCGTGGGACAGGGAAGAGACCCAGTACTTC
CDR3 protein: CASSYAWDREETQYF

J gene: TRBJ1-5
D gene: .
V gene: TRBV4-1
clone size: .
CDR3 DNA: TGCGCCAGCAGCCAAAGGGCAGGTAATAGTCAGCCCCAGCATTTT
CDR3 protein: CASSQRAGNSQPQHF

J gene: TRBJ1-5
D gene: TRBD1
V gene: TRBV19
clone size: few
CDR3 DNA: TGTGCCAGTACCCTGGTGGGACAGGGGGCTTGGCAGCCCCAGCATTTT
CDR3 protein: CASTLVGQGAWQPQHF

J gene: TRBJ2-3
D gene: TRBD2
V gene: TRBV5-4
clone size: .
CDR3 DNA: TGTGCCAGCAGCTTGGTTAGCGGGAGGGCGGATACGCAGTATTTT
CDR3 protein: CASSLVSGRADTQYF

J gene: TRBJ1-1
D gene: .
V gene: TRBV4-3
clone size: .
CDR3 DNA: TGCGCCAGCGCCGGACACGAAAGCACTGAAGCTTTCTTT
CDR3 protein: CASAGHESTEAFF

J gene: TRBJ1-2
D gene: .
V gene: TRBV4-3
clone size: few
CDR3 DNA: TGCGCCAGCAGCCAAGAGGGGGGCGCCGACCTTCATGGCTACACCTTC
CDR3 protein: CASSQEGGADLHGYTF

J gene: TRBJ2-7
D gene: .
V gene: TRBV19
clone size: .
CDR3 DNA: TGTGCCAGTAGGCGCGGCAGTTCCTACGAGCAGTACTTC
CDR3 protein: CASRRGSSYEQYF

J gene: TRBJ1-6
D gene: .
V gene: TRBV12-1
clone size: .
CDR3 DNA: TGTGCCAGCAGCAGGGGAGGTTATAATTCACCCCTCCACTTT
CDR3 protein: CASSRGGYNSPLHF

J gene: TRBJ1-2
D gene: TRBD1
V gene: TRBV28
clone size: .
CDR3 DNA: TGTGCCAGCAGCCCGGGACAGGCGAAGCCTTACACCTTC
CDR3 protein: CASSPGQAKPYTF

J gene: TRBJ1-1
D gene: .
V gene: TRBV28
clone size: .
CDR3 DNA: TGTGCCAGCAGTTTTACAGGATCGAACACTGAAGCTTTCTTT
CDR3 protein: CASSFTGSNTEAFF

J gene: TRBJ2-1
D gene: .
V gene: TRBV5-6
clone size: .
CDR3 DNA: TGTGCCAGCAGCTTTTTAATGTGGGGTGAGCAGTTCTTC
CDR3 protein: CASSFLMWGEQFF

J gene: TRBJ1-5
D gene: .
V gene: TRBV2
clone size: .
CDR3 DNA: TGTGCCAGCAGCTGGTGGGGGTCGGGACAGCCCCAGCATTTT
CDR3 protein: CASSWWGSGQPQHF

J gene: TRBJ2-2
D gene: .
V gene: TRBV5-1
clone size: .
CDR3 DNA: TGCGCCAGCAGCCCACCGACTGAAACCGGGGAGCTGTTTTTT
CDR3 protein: CASSPPTETGELFF

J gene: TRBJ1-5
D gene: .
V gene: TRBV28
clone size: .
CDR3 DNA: TGTGCCAGCACCGATGGGTGGGGGAGCAATCAGCCCCAGCATTTT
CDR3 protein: CASTDGWGSNQPQHF

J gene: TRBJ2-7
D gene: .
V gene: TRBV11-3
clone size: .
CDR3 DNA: TGTGCCAGCAGCTTACAGTCTGGGGTGGGCTACGAGCAGTACTTC
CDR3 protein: CASSLQSGVGYEQYF

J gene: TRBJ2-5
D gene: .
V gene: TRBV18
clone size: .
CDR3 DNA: TGTGCCAGCTCAGGGCTTATAGGGCAAGAGACCCAGTACTTC
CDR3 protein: CASSGLIGQETQYF

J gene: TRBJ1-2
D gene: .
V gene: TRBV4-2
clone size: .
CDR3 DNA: TGTGCCAGCAGCCAAGATAGCAGGGAGTATGGCTACACCTTC
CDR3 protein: CASSQDSREYGYTF

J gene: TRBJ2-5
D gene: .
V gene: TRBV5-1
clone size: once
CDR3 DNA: TGCGCCAGCAGCAGGGGTTGGAGTTCGGAAGAGACCCAGTACTTC
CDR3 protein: CASSRGWSSEETQYF

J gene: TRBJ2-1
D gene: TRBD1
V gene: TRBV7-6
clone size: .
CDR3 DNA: TGTGCCAGCAGCTTACTCGGAACAGGGGGTGGACCCTACAATGAGCAGTTCTTC
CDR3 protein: CASSLLGTGGGPYNEQFF

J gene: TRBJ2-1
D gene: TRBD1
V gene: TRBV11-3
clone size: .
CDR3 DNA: TGTGCCAGTCACAGGGGTGGTAATGAGCAGTTCTTC
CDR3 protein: CASHRGGNEQFF

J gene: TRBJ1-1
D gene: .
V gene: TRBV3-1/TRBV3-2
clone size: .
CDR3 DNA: TGTGCCAGCAGCCTGGGAGGAAATGCTTTCTTT
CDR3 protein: CASSLGGNAFF

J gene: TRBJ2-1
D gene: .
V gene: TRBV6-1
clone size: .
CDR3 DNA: TGTGCCAGCAGTGAATTCAGGGGAATTTATTACAATGAGCAGTTCTTC
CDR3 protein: CASSEFRGIYYNEQFF

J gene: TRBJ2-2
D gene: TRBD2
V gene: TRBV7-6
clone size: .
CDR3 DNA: TGTGCCAGCAGCCGAAGATCTAGCGGGGGAGATTCCACCGGGGAGCTGTTTTTT
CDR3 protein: CASSRRSSGGDSTGELFF